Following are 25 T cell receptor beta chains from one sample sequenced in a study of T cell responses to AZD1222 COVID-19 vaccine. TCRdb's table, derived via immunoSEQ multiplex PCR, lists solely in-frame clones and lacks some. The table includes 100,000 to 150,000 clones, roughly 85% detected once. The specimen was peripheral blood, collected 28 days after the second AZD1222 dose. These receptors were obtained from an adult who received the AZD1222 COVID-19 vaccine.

The DNA of the CDR3 is TGTGCCAGCAGCTTGGGGACAGGGTCGACTAGGGAGCTGTTTTTT. Encoded protein: CASSLGTGSTRELFF. This chain uses TRBV5-6 with TRBJ2-2; 8 bases are shared with TRBD1. The junction had 7 bases not matched to a gene; V was cut back by 0 bases and J by 9 bases. The V gene's germline CDR1 is SGHDT and CDR2 YYEEEE. This CDR3 region has 15 residues.

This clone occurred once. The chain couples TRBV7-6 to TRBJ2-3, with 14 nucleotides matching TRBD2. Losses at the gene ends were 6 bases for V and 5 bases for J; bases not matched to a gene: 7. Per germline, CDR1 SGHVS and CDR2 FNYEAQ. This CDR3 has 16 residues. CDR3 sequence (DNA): TGTGCCAGCAGTGCCCCCGGGACTAGCGGGGGAGATACGCAGTATTTT. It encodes CASSAPGTSGGDTQYF. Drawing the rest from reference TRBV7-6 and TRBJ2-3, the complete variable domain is GAGVSQSPRYKVTKRGQDVALRCDPISGHVSLYWYRQALGQGPEFLTYFNYEAQQDKSGLPNDRFSAERPEGSISTLTIQRTEQRDSAMYRCASSAPGTSGGDTQYFGPGTRLTVL.

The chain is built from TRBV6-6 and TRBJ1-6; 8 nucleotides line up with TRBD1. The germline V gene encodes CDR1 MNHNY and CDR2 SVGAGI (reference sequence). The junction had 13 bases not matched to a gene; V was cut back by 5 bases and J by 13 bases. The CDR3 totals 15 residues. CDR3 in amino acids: CASSPMTGEESPLHF. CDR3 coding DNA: TGTGCCAGCAGTCCAATGACAGGGGAGGAATCCCCCCTCCACTTT.

Here the CDR3 DNA reads TGTGCCAGCAGTGAAGGGACCCAGTACTTC. Residues: CASSEGTQYF. The rearrangement uses TRBV2 and TRBJ2-5; D gene unclear. The CDR3 sequence is 10 residues long. The ends were cut back, 1 base at V and 7 bases at J, with 1 base in the middle. Per germline, CDR1 SNHLY and CDR2 FYNNEI.

For the CDR3, the DNA is TGTGCCAGCACCCGGGGGTTGGACTTTGGCTACACCTTC. Its protein is CASTRGLDFGYTF. The chain employs TRBV6-5 and TRBJ1-2, with TRBD1 as a possible D gene (5 bases). The CDR3 length is 13 residues. Germline lookup yields CDR1 MNHEY and CDR2 SVGAGI. V was cut by 7 bases and J by 7 bases, with 16 bases left in between.

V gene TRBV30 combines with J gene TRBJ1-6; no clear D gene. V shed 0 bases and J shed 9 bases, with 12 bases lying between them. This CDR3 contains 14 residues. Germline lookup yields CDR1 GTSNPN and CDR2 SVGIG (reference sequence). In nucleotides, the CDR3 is TGTGCCTGGAGTGTTAAAGGGAGCGGTTCACCCCTCCACTTT. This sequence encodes CAWSVKGSGSPLHF.

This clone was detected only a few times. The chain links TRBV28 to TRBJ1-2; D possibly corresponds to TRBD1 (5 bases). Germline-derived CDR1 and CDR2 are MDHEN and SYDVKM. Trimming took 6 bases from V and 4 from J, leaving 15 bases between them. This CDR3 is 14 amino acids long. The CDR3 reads CASRHGTDRYGYTF. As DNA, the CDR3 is TGTGCCAGCAGACACGGGACGGATCGCTATGGCTACACCTTC.

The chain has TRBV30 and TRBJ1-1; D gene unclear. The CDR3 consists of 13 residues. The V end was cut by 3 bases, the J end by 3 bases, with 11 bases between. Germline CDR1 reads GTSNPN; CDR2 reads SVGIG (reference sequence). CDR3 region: CAWRDARDTEAFF. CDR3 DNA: TGTGCCTGGAGGGACGCGAGGGACACTGAAGCTTTCTTT.

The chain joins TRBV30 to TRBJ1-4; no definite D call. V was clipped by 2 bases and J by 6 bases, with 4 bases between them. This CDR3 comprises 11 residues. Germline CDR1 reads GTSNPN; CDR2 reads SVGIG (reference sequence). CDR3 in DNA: TGTGCCTGGAGTTTTGATGAAAAACTGTTTTTT. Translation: CAWSFDEKLFF.

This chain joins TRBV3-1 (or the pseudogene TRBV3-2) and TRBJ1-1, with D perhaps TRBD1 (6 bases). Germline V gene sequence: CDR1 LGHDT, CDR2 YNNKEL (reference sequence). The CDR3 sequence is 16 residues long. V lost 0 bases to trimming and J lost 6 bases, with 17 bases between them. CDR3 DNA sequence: TGTGCCAGCAGCCAAGATTGGTATGGGGGGCAGGCTGAAGCTTTCTTT. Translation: CASSQDWYGGQAEAFF.

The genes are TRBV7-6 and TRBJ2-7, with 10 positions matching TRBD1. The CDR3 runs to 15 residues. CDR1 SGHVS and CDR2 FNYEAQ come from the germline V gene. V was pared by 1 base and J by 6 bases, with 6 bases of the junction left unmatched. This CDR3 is CASSLEGQGFGEQYF. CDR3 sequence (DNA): TGTGCCAGCAGCTTAGAGGGACAGGGGTTTGGCGAGCAGTACTTC. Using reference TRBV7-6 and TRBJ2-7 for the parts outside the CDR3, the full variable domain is GAGVSQSPRYKVTKRGQDVALRCDPISGHVSLYWYRQALGQGPEFLTYFNYEAQQDKSGLPNDRFSAERPEGSISTLTIQRTEQRDSAMYRCASSLEGQGFGEQYFGPGTRLTVT.

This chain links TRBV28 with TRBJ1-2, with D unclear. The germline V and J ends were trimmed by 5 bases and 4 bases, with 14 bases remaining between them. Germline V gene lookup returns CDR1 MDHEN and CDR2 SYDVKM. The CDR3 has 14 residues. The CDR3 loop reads CASSKNSVGYGYTF. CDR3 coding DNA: TGTGCCAGCAGTAAAAACAGCGTTGGCTATGGCTACACCTTC.

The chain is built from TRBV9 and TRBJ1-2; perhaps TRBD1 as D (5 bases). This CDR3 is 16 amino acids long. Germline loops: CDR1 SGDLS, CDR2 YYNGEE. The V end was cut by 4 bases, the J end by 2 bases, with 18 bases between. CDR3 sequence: CASSPVGPRENYGYTF. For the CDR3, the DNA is TGTGCCAGCAGCCCAGTAGGACCCAGGGAAAACTATGGCTACACCTTC.

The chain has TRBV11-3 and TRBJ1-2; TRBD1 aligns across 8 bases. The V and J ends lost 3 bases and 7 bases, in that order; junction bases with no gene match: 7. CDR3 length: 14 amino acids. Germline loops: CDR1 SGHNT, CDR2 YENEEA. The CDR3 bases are TGTGCCAGCAGCTTGGGCGGTGACAGGGGTGGCTACACCTTC. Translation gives CASSLGGDRGGYTF.

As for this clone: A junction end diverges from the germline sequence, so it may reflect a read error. CDR3: CASSLPGTGGTNERLFF. The CDR3 DNA is TGTGCCAGCAGCCTACCTGGGACAGGGGGGACAAATGAAAGACTGTTTTTT. The V and J genes are TRBV28 and TRBJ1-4; 11 bases map to TRBD1. The CDR3 is 17 amino acids. From germline, CDR1 is MDHEN and CDR2 SYDVKM.

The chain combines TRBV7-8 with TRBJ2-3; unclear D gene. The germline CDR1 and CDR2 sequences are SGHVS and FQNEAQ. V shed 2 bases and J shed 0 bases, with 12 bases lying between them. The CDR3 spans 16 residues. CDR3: CASSLIARRSTDTQYF. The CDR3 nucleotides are TGTGCCAGCAGCTTAATTGCGCGGAGAAGCACAGATACGCAGTATTTT.

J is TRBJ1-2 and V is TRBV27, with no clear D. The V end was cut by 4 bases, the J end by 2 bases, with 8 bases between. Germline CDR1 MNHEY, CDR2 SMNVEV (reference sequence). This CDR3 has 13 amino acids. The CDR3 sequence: CASSSFTNYGYTF. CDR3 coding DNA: TGTGCCAGCAGTTCTTTCACCAACTATGGCTACACCTTC.

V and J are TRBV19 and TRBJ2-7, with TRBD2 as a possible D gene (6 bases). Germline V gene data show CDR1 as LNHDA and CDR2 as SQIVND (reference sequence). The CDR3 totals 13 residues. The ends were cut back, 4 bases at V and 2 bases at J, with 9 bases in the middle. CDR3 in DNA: TGTGCCAGTAGTACGGGGGACCCCTACGAGCAGTACTTC. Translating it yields CASSTGDPYEQYF.

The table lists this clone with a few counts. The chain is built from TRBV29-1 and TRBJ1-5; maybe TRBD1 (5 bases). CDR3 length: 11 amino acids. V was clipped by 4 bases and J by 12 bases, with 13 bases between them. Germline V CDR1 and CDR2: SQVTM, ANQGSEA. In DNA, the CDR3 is TGCAGCGTTGTACACCGGGACCTCCAGCATTTT. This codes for CSVVHRDLQHF. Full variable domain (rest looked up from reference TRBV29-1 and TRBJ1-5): SAVISQKPSRDICQRGTSLTIQCQVDSQVTMMFWYRQQPGQSLTLIATANQGSEATYESGFVIDKFPISRPNLTFSTLTVSNMSPEDSSIYLCSVVHRDLQHFGDGTRLSIL.

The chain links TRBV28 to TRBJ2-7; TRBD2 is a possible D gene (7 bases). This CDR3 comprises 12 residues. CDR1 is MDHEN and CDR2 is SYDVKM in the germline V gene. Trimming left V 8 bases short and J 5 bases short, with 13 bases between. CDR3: CASGGGRNEQYF. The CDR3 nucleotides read TGTGCCAGCGGGGGGGGGCGCAACGAGCAGTACTTC.

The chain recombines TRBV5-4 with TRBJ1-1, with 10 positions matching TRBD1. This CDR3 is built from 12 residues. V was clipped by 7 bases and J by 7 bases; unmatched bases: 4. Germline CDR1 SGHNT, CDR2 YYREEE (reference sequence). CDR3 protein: CASRTGGNEAFF. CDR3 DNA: TGTGCCAGCCGGACAGGGGGTAATGAAGCTTTCTTT.

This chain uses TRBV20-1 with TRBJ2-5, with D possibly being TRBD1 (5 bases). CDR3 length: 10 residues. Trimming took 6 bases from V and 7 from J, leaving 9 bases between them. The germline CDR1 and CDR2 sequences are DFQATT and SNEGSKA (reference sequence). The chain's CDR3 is CSADQGTQYF. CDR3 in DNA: TGCAGTGCCGACCAGGGGACCCAGTACTTC.

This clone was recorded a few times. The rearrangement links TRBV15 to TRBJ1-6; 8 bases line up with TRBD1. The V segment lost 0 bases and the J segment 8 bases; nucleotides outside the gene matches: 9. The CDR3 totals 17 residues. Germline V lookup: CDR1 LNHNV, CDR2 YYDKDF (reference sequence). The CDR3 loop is CATSREIGTGEDSPLHF. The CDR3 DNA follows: TGTGCCACCAGCAGAGAGATAGGGACAGGCGAAGATTCACCCCTCCACTTT. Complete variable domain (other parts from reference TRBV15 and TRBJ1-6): DAMVIQNPRYQVTQFGKPVTLSCSQTLNHNVMYWYQQKSSQAPKLLFHYYDKDFNNEADTPDNFQSRRPNTSFCFLDIRSPGLGDTAMYLCATSREIGTGEDSPLHFGNGTRLTVT.

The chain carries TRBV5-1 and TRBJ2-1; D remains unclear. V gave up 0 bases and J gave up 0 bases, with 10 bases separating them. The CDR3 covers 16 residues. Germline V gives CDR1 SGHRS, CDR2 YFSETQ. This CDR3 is CASSLESLSSYNEQFF. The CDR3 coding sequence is TGCGCCAGCAGCTTGGAAAGTCTAAGCTCCTACAATGAGCAGTTCTTC. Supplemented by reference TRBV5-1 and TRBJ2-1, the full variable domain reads KAGVTQTPRYLIKTRGQQVTLSCSPISGHRSVSWYQQTPGQGLQFLFEYFSETQRNKGNFPGRFSGRQFSNSRSEMNVSTLELGDSALYLCASSLESLSSYNEQFFGPGTRLTVL.

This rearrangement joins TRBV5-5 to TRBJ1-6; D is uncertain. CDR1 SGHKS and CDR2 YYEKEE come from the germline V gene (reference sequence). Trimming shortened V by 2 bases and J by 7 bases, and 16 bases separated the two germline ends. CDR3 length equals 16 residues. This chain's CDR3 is CASSFSNRRINSPLHF. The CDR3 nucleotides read TGTGCCAGCAGCTTTTCAAATAGGCGGATCAATTCACCCCTCCACTTT.